The subject of this entry is one T cell receptor (beta chain). Its target is unknown. This entry belongs to a study of OX40 agonist ivuxolimab in advanced cancers. Study details: Of mixed ages from about 23 to 85 and averaging around 60 years, the group was approximately 80% male. Of the patients, three showed partial responses, one with hepatocellular carcinoma and two with cutaneous melanoma.

The CDR3 sequence is 18 residues long. Germline V gives CDR1 SQVTM, CDR2 ANQGSEA. V trimming: 7 bases; J trimming: 2 bases; junction bases outside the gene matches: 18. TCRdb's copy holds only in-frame clones and misses some; the assay was immunoSEQ multiplex PCR. Of about 76,000 clones in the sample, 65% to 90% were seen once. Study observations and caveats: Not determined was the antigen specificity of the expanded peripheral T cells. Mean expanded clone counts were higher in CD8+ than CD4+ T cells.

The V call is TRBV29-1, the J call TRBJ2-3; the match to TRBD2 covers 10 bases. The clonotype originates from an adult with an advanced solid tumor such as melanoma, head and neck, liver or kidney cancer. The sample was CD4+ or CD8+ T cells sorted from blood, taken in a trial of the OX40 agonist ivuxolimab. This CDR3 is CSAERGFLAGVVTDTQYF. CDR3 DNA sequence: TGCAGCGCTGAGAGGGGGTTCCTAGCGGGAGTAGTCACAGATACGCAGTATTTT.